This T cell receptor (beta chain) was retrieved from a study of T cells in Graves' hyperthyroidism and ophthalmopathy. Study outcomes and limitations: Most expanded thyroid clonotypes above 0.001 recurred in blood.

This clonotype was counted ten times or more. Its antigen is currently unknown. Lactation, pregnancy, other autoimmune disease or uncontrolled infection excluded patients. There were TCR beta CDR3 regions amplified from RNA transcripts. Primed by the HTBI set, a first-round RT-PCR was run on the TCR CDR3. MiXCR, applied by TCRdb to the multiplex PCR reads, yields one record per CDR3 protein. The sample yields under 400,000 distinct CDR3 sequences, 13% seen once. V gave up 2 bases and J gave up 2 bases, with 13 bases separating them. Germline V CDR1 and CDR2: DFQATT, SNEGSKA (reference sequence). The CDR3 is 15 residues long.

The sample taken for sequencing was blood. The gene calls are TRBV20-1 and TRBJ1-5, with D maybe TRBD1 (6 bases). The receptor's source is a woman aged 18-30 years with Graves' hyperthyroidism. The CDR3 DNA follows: TGCAGTGCTAGAAGGGCCGGGGGGCGCAATCAGCCCCAGCATTTT. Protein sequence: CSARRAGGRNQPQHF.